This TCR beta chain was retrieved from a study of cytomegalovirus exposure and HLA in healthy donors. Overall study findings and caveats: Some V segments could not be told apart, so they were left out, TRBV6-2 and TRBV6-3 among them. Donor immune exposure was known only as CMV serostatus. Reportedly, TCR beta sequences accurately predicted HLA-A and HLA-B alleles in most subjects.

A remark on this clone: Its specificity is unknown.

Both 60 Vbeta primers and 13 Jbeta primers went into the PCR. In the authors' methods: A later analysis tallied tens of millions of unique TCR beta chains, some 10 million of them shared. Assay: immunoSEQ multiplex PCR; the TCRdb copy retains only in-frame clones and omits some. The DNA was the basis for D and trimming; V, J and clone size are from that table. The sample has 95,000 to 150,000 clones; around three fifths are singletons. This CDR3 has 14 amino acids. Germline values: CDR1 MNHEY, CDR2 SMNVEV (reference sequence). V was shortened by 6 bases and J by 3 bases, with 12 bases between the two germline ends.

This receptor was taken from a woman between 40 and 50 years old in good health and CMV-seropositive. This sequence joins TRBV27 and TRBJ1-3; D remains unclear. Material: PBMCs. The CDR3 loop is CASRPDGVGNTIYF. The CDR3, as DNA: TGTGCCAGCAGACCTGACGGAGTTGGAAACACCATATATTTT.